The source of this T cell receptor (beta chain) is a study of blood T cells in healthy people across ages. The V end lost 3 bases, the J end lost 8 bases, and 7 bases lay between the germline ends. The CDR3 spans 12 residues. Germline CDR1 LGHDT, CDR2 YNNKEL (reference sequence). PCR was performed a second time for about 7 to 12 cycles using a sample-barcoded 5' primer and a J-beta primer mix. TCRdb re-called the 5' RACE reads through MiXCR, storing one row per CDR3 protein. The sample holds roughly 1,500,000 distinct CDR3 sequences, about 43% seen once. Sequences were obtained from blood. This sequence originates from a woman under 30 in good health. The chain links TRBV3-1 to TRBJ2-2; D is unclear. The CDR3 here is CASSQRWGELFF. The DNA of the CDR3 is TGTGCCAGCAGCCAGAGGTGGGGGGAGCTGTTTTTT.